These 18 T cell receptor beta chains came from one sample sequenced in a study of graft-versus-host responses after intestinal transplantation. Which antigens these TCRs recognize remains unknown. Only in-frame clones appear in the TCRdb table, and some are missing; sequencing was by immunoSEQ multiplex PCR. The sample records fewer than 95,000 clones, about 94% being singletons. The input for sequencing was unstimulated CD4+ T cells sorted from spleen or lymph node cells, taken before transplant. These receptors were obtained from a human donor who was the organ donor for an intestinal transplant.

The rearrangement joins TRBV4-2 to TRBJ2-7; the match to TRBD1 covers 8 bases. Germline CDR1 is LGHNA and CDR2 is YNFKEQ. CDR3 length: 16 amino acids. V gave up 1 base and J gave up 1 base; unmatched junction bases: 6. This chain's CDR3 is CASSQGSTGASYEQYF. CDR3 nucleotide sequence: TGTGCCAGCAGCCAAGGGTCGACAGGGGCGTCCTACGAGCAGTACTTC.

The chain has TRBV2 and TRBJ2-2; D ambiguous. Germline CDR1 reads SNHLY; CDR2 reads FYNNEI. Trimming removed 10 bases at V and 7 bases at J, with 13 bases between. This CDR3 is built from 12 residues. The CDR3 sequence: CATDLLGGELFF. CDR3 DNA sequence: TGTGCCACCGATCTACTTGGCGGGGAGCTGTTTTTT.

The chain has TRBV7-9 and TRBJ2-3; 10 bases are a match to TRBD2. This CDR3 spans 18 amino acids. CDR1 is SEHNR, CDR2 FQNEAQ, per germline (reference sequence). Trimming removed 5 bases from V and 2 bases from J; junction bases left unmatched: 13. CDR3 region: CASSRPRVAGGNTDTQYF. The CDR3 DNA reads TGTGCCAGCAGCCGACCAAGAGTAGCGGGGGGAAACACAGATACGCAGTATTTT. Full variable domain (rest looked up from reference TRBV7-9 and TRBJ2-3): DTGVSQNPRHKITKRGQNVTFRCDPISEHNRLYWYRQTLGQGPEFLTYFQNEAQLEKSRLLSDRFSAERPKGSFSTLEIQRTEQGDSAMYLCASSRPRVAGGNTDTQYFGPGTRLTVL.

The chain's CDR3 is CASGWGTLENQPQHF. CDR3 in DNA: TGTGCTAGTGGTTGGGGGACACTCGAAAATCAGCCCCAGCATTTT. The chain employs TRBV12-5 and TRBJ1-5, with D perhaps matching TRBD1 (6 bases). Trimming cost V 4 bases and J 4 bases, with 14 bases left between them. The CDR3 has 15 residues. Germline CDR1 is LGHNT and CDR2 is FRNRAP.

The chain has TRBV5-4 and TRBJ2-4, with TRBD1 identical over 8 bases. J gave up 0 bases and V 0 bases, and 2 bases lay outside the gene matches. Germline values: CDR1 SGHNT, CDR2 YYREEE (reference sequence). The CDR3 consists of 16 residues. CDR3 in amino acids: CASSLGDRIAKNIQYF. The DNA of the CDR3 is TGTGCCAGCAGCTTGGGGGACAGGATAGCCAAAAACATTCAGTACTTC.

The chain employs TRBV28 and TRBJ1-1, with D possibly TRBD1 on 6 matching bases. Germline loops: CDR1 MDHEN, CDR2 SYDVKM. V was shortened by 7 bases and J by 5 bases, with 17 bases between the two germline ends. This CDR3 is built from 14 residues. CDR3 bases: TGTGCCAGCACCTTGGGGGGGGCGGTGACTGAAGCTTTCTTT. This gives the protein CASTLGGAVTEAFF.

The rearrangement links TRBV19 to TRBJ1-5; D may be TRBD1 (6 bases). Germline V CDR1 and CDR2: LNHDA, SQIVND (reference sequence). Trimming shortened V by 4 bases and J by 4 bases, and 14 bases separated the two germline ends. The CDR3 extends over 15 amino acids. The CDR3, as DNA: TGTGCCAGTAGTAGGACACACACAGGGAATCAGCCCCAGCATTTT. It translates to CASSRTHTGNQPQHF. Full variable domain (rest looked up from reference TRBV19 and TRBJ1-5): DGGITQSPKYLFRKEGQNVTLSCEQNLNHDAMYWYRQDPGQGLRLIYYSQIVNDFQKGDIAEGYSVSREKKESFPLTVTSAQKNPTAFYLCASSRTHTGNQPQHFGDGTRLSIL.

This clone has just a few counts. The V and J genes are TRBV5-8 and TRBJ1-3; 8 bases are shared with TRBD1. V shed 5 bases, J shed 2 bases, and the junction held 6 bases outside the gene matches. The CDR3 consists of 15 residues. The V gene's germline CDR1 is SGHTS and CDR2 YDEGEE. CDR3 in DNA: TGTGCCAGCAGACCACGGACAGGGCCTGGAAACACCATATATTTT. This codes for CASRPRTGPGNTIYF.

This chain links TRBV5-1 with TRBJ1-2; TRBD1 might be the D (5 bases). CDR3 length equals 14 residues. V shed 0 bases and J shed 3 bases, with 9 bases lying between them. The germline V gene encodes CDR1 SGHRS and CDR2 YFSETQ. Here the CDR3 DNA reads TGCGCCAGCAGCTTGGCGGGGCAGGACTATGGCTACACCTTC. Protein sequence: CASSLAGQDYGYTF.

This CDR3 reads CASSLARDSPLHF. The CDR3 nucleotides read TGTGCCAGCAGCTTAGCTAGGGATTCACCCCTCCACTTT. This rearrangement joins TRBV7-2 to TRBJ1-6, with D uncertain. The germline V gene encodes CDR1 SGHTA and CDR2 FQGNSA. V was pared by 0 bases and J by 8 bases, with 5 bases between. The length of the CDR3 is 13 residues.

V gene TRBV7-2 combines with J gene TRBJ1-5; no clear D. V lost 5 bases, J lost 6 bases, and 11 bases lay in between. Per the germline V gene, CDR1 is SGHTA and CDR2 is FQGNSA. The CDR3 runs to 13 residues. This CDR3 reads CASSPVGSQPQHF. CDR3 in DNA: TGTGCCAGCAGCCCGGTTGGGAGTCAGCCCCAGCATTTT.

This chain uses TRBV5-1 with TRBJ2-7; D is undetermined. From germline, CDR1 is SGHRS and CDR2 YFSETQ. This CDR3 region has 14 residues. V was shortened by 1 base and J by 2 bases, with 10 bases between the two germline ends. The CDR3 loop is CASSLWADTYEQYF. CDR3 nucleotide sequence: TGCGCCAGCAGCTTGTGGGCAGATACCTACGAGCAGTACTTC.

The CDR3 protein is CASSQPGQQNTEAFF. The CDR3 DNA sequence: TGCGCCAGCAGCCAGCCGGGACAGCAGAACACTGAAGCTTTCTTT. This chain joins TRBV4-1 and TRBJ1-1; 7 bases line up with TRBD1. V shed 3 bases and J 1 base; nucleotides not matched to a gene: 5. Germline V gives CDR1 MGHRA, CDR2 YSYEKL. This CDR3 comprises 15 residues.

V usage is TRBV5-1 and J usage is TRBJ1-1; D ambiguous. The length of the CDR3 is 14 residues. Trimming shortened V by 0 bases and J by 6 bases, and 12 bases separated the two germline ends. Germline-derived CDR1 and CDR2 are SGHRS and YFSETQ. CDR3 in amino acids: CASSLAKWPAEAFF. The CDR3 bases are TGCGCCAGCAGCTTGGCAAAATGGCCGGCTGAAGCTTTCTTT.

The chain uses TRBV7-3 and TRBJ2-1, with D maybe TRBD1 (6 bases). The CDR3 length is 16 residues. Trimming shortened V by 5 bases and J by 0 bases, and 14 bases separated the two germline ends. Germline loops: CDR1 SGHTA, CDR2 FQGTGA. The CDR3 is CASSLNPDSSYNEQFF. Here the CDR3 DNA reads TGTGCCAGCAGCCTAAACCCGGACAGCTCCTACAATGAGCAGTTCTTC.

A single count supports this clone. This chain joins TRBV2 and TRBJ2-7; D unclear. CDR3 size: 11 residues. Germline V gene lookup returns CDR1 SNHLY and CDR2 FYNNEI. Between the trimmed V and J ends, which lost 7 bases and 5 bases, there was a span of 9 bases. The CDR3 DNA reads TGTGCCAGCACGGTACTCCACGAGCAGTACTTC. As protein: CASTVLHEQYF. The variable domain in full, completed from reference TRBV2 and TRBJ2-7, reads EPEVTQTPSHQVTQMGQEVILRCVPISNHLYFYWYRQILGQKVEFLVSFYNNEISEKSEIFDDQFSVERPDGSNFTLKIRSTKLEDSAMYFCASTVLHEQYFGPGTRLTVT.

DNA of the CDR3: TGTGCCAGCAGTGAAGGGCACCTGAACACTGAAGCTTTCTTT. Its translation is CASSEGHLNTEAFF. The gene calls are TRBV6-5 and TRBJ1-1, with no clear D. Germline-derived CDR1 and CDR2 are MNHEY and SVGAGI. V was pared by 5 bases and J by 0 bases, with 10 bases between. The CDR3 has 14 residues.

This clone was counted a single time. The chain carries TRBV9 and TRBJ1-2; D remains ambiguous. This CDR3 contains 13 residues. V gave up 0 bases and J gave up 4 bases, with 7 bases separating them. Germline CDR1 SGDLS, CDR2 YYNGEE. As DNA, the CDR3 is TGTGCCAGCAGCGTAGGGGTAGGCTATGGCTACACCTTC. It codes for CASSVGVGYGYTF.